This T cell receptor beta chain was recovered during a study of blood T cell repertoires in COVID-19. Looking at the study overall: Whether acute or convalescent, the COVID-19 samples came from the United States, Italy and Spain.

Participants' reported clinical history set cohort assignment. The V gene's germline CDR1 is SGHTS and CDR2 YDEGEE. V shed 2 bases and J shed 4 bases, with 12 bases lying between them. This CDR3 has 15 residues. Authors' analysis steps: Estimation of nucleated cell counts relied on the amplification of reference gene primers. Assay: immunoSEQ multiplex PCR; the TCRdb copy retains only in-frame clones and omits some. From that table come the V and J calls and clone size; the DNA was used to work out D and trimming. The sample holds 210,000 or so clones; around 81% are singletons and the top ten take 7.4%.

The TCR was taken from a middle-aged woman with acute COVID-19. Sequencing used PBMCs or T cells enriched from blood (not recorded which). The chain links TRBV5-8 to TRBJ1-4; tentative D call: TRBD1 (5 bases). The CDR3 protein is CASSFLGQGNEKLFF. The CDR3 DNA sequence: TGTGCCAGCAGCTTTTTAGGTCAGGGTAATGAAAAACTGTTTTTT. Full variable domain (remainder filled in from reference TRBV5-8 and TRBJ1-4): EAGVTQSPTHLIKTRGQQATLRCSPISGHTSVYWYQQALGLGLQFLLWYDEGEERNRGNFPPRFSGRQFPNYSSELNVNALELEDSALYLCASSFLGQGNEKLFFGSGTQLSVL.